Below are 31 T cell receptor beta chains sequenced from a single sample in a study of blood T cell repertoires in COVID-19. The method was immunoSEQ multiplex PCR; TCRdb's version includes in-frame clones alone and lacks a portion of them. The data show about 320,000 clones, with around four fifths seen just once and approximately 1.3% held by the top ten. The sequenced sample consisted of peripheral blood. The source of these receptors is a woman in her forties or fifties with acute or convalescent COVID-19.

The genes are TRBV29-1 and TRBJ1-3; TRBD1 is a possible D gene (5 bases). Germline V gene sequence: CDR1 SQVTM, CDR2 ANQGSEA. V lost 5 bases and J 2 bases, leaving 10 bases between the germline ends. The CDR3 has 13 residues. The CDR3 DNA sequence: TGCAGCGTTCAGGGTTTAACTGGAAACACCATATATTTT. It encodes CSVQGLTGNTIYF. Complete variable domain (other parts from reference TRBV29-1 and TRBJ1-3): SAVISQKPSRDICQRGTSLTIQCQVDSQVTMMFWYRQQPGQSLTLIATANQGSEATYESGFVIDKFPISRPNLTFSTLTVSNMSPEDSSIYLCSVQGLTGNTIYFGEGSWLTVV.

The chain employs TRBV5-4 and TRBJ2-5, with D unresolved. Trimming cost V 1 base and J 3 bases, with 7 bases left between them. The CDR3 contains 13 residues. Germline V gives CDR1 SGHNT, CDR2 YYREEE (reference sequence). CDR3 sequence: CASSLFPEETQYF. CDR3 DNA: TGTGCCAGCAGCTTGTTCCCAGAAGAGACCCAGTACTTC.

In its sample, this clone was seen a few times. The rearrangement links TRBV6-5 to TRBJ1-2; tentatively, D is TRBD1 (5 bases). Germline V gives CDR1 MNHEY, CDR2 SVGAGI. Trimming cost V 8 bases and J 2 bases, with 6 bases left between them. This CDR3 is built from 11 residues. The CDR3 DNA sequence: TGTGCCAGCGGGGGGAACTATGGCTACACCTTC. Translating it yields CASGGNYGYTF.

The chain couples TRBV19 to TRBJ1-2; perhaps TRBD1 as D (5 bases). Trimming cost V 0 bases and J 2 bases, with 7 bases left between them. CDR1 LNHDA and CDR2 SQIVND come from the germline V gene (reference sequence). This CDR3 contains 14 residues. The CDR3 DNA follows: TGTGCCAGTAGTATAGATCACAGGAACTATGGCTACACCTTC. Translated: CASSIDHRNYGYTF. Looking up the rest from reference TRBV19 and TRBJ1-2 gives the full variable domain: DGGITQSPKYLFRKEGQNVTLSCEQNLNHDAMYWYRQDPGQGLRLIYYSQIVNDFQKGDIAEGYSVSREKKESFPLTVTSAQKNPTAFYLCASSIDHRNYGYTFGSGTRLTVV.

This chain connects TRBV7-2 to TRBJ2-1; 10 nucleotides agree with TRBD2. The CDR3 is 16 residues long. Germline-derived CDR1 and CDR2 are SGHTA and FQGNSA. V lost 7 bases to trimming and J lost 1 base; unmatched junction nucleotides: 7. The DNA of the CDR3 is TGTGCCAGCAATATAAGGACTAGCGGATCCTACAATGAGCAGTTCTTC. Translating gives CASNIRTSGSYNEQFF.

In DNA, the CDR3 is TGTGCCAGCAGTCCCGGGACAGGGGATTCACCCCTCCACTTT. It encodes CASSPGTGDSPLHF. This chain uses TRBV6-1 with TRBJ1-6; 10 positions match TRBD1. V lost 5 bases to trimming and J lost 8 bases; unmatched junction nucleotides: 3. The germline gives CDR1 MNHNS, CDR2 SASEGT. The length of the CDR3 is 14 residues.

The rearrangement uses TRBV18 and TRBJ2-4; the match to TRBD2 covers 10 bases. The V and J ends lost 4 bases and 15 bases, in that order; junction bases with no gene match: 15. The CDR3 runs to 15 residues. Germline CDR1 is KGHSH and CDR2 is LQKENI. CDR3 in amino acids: CASSLEQGLAGEMYF. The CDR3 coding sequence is TGTGCCAGCTCACTAGAGCAGGGGCTAGCGGGAGAGATGTACTTC.

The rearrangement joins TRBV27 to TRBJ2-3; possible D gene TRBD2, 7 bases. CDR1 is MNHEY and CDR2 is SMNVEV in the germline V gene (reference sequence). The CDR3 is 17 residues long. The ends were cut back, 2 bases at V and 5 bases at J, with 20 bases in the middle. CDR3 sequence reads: CASSLKLWGGERDTQYF. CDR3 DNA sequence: TGTGCCAGCAGTTTAAAGTTGTGGGGGGGCGAGAGAGATACGCAGTATTTT.

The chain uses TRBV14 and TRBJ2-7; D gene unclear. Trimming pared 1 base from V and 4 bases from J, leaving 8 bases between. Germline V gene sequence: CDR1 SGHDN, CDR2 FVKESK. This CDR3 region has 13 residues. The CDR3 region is CASSQGPGYEQYV. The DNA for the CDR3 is TGTGCCAGCAGCCAAGGTCCAGGATACGAGCAGTACGTC.

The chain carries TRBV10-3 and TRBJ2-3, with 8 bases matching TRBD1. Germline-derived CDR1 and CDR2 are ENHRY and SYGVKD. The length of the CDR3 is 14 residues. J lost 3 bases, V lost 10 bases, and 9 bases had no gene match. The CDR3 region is CATEDRGGTDTQYF. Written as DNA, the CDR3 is TGTGCCACCGAAGACAGGGGTGGAACAGATACGCAGTATTTT.

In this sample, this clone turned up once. CDR3 sequence: CASMTDSNYGYTF. CDR3 bases: TGTGCCAGCATGACGGACAGTAACTATGGCTACACCTTC. The chain recombines TRBV6-5 with TRBJ1-2; D might be TRBD1 (6 bases). The V and J ends lost 7 bases and 1 base respectively, with 10 bases between them. CDR3 length: 13 residues. Germline values: CDR1 MNHEY, CDR2 SVGAGI.

The CDR3 DNA reads TGCGCCAGCAGCTCTACTAGCGGCCCCTACAATGAGCAGTTCTTC. It yields the protein CASSSTSGPYNEQFF. The chain uses TRBV5-1 and TRBJ2-1; 8 bases line up with TRBD2. Trimming removed 3 bases from V and 2 bases from J; junction bases left unmatched: 4. Per the germline V gene, CDR1 is SGHRS and CDR2 is YFSETQ. CDR3 length: 15 amino acids.

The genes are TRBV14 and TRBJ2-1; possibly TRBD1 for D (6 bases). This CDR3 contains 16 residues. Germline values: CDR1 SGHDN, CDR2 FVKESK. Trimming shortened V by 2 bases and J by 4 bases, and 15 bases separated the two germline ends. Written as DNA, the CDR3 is TGTGCCAGCAGCCAAATTTCCGGGACAACTTACAATGAGCAGTTCTTC. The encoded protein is CASSQISGTTYNEQFF.

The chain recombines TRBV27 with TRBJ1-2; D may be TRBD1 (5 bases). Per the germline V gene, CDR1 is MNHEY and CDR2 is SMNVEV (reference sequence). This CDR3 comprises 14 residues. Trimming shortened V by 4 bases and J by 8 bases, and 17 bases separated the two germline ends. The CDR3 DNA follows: TGTGCCAGCAGTTCCCCGGCCAGGGTAGGCGGCTACACCTTC. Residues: CASSSPARVGGYTF.

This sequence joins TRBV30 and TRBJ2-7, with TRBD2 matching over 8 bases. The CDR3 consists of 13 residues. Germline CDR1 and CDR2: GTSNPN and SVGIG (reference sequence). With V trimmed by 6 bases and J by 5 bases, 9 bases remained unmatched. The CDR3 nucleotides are TGTGCCTGTGGGCCGGGGGGGGCCGACGAGCAGTACTTC. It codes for CACGPGGADEQYF.

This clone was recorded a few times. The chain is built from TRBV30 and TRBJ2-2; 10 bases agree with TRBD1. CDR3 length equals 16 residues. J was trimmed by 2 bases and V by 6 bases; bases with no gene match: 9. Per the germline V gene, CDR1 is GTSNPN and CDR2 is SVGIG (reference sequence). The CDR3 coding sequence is TGTGCCTGCAACCCCGGGACAGGGGTCAACACCGGGGAGCTGTTTTTT. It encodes CACNPGTGVNTGELFF.

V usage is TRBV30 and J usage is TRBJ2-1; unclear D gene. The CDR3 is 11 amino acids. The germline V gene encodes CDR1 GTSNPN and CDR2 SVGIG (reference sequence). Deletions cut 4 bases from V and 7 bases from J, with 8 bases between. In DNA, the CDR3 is TGTGCCTGGACTTGGAGAAATGAGCAGTTCTTC. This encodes CAWTWRNEQFF.

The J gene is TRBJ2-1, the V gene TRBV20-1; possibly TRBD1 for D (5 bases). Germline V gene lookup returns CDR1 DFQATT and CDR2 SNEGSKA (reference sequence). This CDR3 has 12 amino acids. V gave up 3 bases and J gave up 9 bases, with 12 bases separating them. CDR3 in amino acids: CSASGAGSEQFF. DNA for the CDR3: TGCAGTGCTAGTGGGGCAGGTAGTGAGCAGTTCTTC.

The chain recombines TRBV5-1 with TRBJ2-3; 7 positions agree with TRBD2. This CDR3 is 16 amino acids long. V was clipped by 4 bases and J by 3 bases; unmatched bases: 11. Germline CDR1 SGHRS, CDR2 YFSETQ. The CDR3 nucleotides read TGCGCCAGCAGCCCCCTGGAGGGAGGGCGAACAGATACGCAGTATTTT. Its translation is CASSPLEGGRTDTQYF.

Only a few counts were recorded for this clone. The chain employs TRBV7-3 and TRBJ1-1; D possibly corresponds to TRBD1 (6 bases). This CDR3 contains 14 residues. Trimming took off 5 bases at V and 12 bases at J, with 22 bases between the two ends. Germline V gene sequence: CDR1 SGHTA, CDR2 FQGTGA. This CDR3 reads CASSPRGASEDTFF. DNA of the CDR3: TGTGCCAGCAGCCCCCGGGGGGCTTCGGAGGACACTTTCTTT. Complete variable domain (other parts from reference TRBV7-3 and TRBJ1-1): GAGVSQTPSNKVTEKGKYVELRCDPISGHTALYWYRQSLGQGPEFLIYFQGTGAADDSGLPNDRFFAVRPEGSVSTLKIQRTERGDSAVYLCASSPRGASEDTFFGQGTRLTVV.

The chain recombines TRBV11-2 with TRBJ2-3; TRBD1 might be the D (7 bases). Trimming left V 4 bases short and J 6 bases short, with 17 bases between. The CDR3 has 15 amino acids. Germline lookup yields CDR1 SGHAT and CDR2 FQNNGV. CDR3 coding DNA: TGTGCCAGCAGCTACCCAGGGGGACTCGTGGATACGCAGTATTTT. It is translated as CASSYPGGLVDTQYF.

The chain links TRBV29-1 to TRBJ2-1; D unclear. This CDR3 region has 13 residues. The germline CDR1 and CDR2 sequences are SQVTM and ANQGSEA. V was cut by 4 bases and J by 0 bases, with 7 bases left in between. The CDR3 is CSVARISYNEQFF. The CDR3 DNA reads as TGCAGCGTTGCGCGGATCTCCTACAATGAGCAGTTCTTC.

CDR3 sequence reads: CATSRDRISDTQYF. The CDR3 DNA reads TGTGCCACCAGCAGAGACAGGATTTCAGATACGCAGTATTTT. The rearrangement uses TRBV15 and TRBJ2-3, with no clear D. The ends were cut back, 0 bases at V and 4 bases at J, with 8 bases in the middle. CDR3 length: 14 amino acids. Germline CDR1 reads LNHNV; CDR2 reads YYDKDF (reference sequence).

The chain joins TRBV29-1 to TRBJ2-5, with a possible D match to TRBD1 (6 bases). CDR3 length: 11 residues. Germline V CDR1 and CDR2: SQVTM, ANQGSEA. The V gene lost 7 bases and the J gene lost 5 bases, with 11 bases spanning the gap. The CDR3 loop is CSGGRGETQYF. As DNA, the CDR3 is TGCAGCGGGGGTAGGGGGGAGACCCAGTACTTC.

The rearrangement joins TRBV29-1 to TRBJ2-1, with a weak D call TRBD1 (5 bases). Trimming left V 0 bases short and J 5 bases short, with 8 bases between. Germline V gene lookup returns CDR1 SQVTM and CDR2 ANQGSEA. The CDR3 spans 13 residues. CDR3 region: CSVEEQENNEQFF. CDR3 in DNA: TGCAGCGTTGAAGAACAGGAGAACAATGAGCAGTTCTTC.

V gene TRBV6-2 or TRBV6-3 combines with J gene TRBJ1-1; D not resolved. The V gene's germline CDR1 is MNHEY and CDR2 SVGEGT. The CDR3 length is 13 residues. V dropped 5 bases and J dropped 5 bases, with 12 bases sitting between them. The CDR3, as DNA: TGTGCCAGCAGTAGGCAGGCTCAGACTGAAGCTTTCTTT. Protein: CASSRQAQTEAFF.

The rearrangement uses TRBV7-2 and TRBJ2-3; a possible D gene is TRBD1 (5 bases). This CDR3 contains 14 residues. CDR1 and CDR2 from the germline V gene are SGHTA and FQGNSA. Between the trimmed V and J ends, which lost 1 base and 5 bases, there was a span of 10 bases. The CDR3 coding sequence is TGTGCCAGCAGCTTAGGTGGGGCCAGAGATACGCAGTATTTT. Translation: CASSLGGARDTQYF. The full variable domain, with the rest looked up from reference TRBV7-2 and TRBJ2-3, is GAGVSQSPSNKVTEKGKDVELRCDPISGHTALYWYRQSLGQGLEFLIYFQGNSAPDKSGLPSDRFSAERTGGSVSTLTIQRTQQEDSAVYLCASSLGGARDTQYFGPGTRLTVL.

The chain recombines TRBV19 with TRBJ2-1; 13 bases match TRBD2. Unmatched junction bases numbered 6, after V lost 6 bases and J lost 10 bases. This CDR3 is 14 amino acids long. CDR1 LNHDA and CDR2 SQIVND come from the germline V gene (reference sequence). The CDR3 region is CASRTSGGLREQFF. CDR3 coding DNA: TGTGCCAGTAGGACTAGCGGGGGGCTGAGAGAGCAGTTCTTC.

CDR3 sequence reads: CASSTGTPEQFF. As DNA, the CDR3 is TGTGCCAGTAGTACTGGGACACCTGAGCAGTTCTTC. The V call is TRBV19, the J call TRBJ2-1; weak D call: TRBD1 (6 bases). From germline, CDR1 is LNHDA and CDR2 SQIVND (reference sequence). V gave up 4 bases and J gave up 9 bases, with 10 bases separating them. This CDR3 has 12 amino acids.

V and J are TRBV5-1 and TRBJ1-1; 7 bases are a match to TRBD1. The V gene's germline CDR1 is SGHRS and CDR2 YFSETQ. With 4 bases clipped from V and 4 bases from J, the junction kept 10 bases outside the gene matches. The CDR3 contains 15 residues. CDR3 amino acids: CASSPLQGDGTEAFF. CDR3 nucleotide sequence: TGCGCCAGCAGCCCCCTTCAGGGGGATGGCACTGAAGCTTTCTTT.

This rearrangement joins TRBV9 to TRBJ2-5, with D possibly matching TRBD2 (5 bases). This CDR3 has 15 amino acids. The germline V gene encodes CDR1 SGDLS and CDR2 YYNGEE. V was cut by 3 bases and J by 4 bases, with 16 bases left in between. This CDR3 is CASSATSGNLETQYF. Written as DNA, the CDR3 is TGTGCCAGCAGCGCGACTTCGGGGAACTTAGAGACCCAGTACTTC.